These 2 T cell receptor beta chains were sequenced from one sample in a study of molecular identifiers for immune sequencing clone quantification. Via MiXCR, TCRdb re-called the PCR reads, giving one row per CDR3 protein. There are more than 450,000 distinct CDR3 sequences in the sample; around a fifth occur only once, and 0.84% lies in the top ten. The specimen was naive CD8+ T cells from blood, with Jurkat cell RNA spiked in. Stated subset: FACS-sorted CD8+CD4-CCR7+CD45RA+ naive T cells. Receptors were obtained from a human donor in good health. Some libraries in this study had Jurkat cell RNA spiked in.

This chain connects TRBV20-1 to TRBJ2-7; maybe TRBD2 (6 bases). Germline V lookup: CDR1 DFQATT, CDR2 SNEGSKA (reference sequence). V lost 5 bases and J 2 bases, leaving 10 bases between the germline ends. This CDR3 has 12 amino acids. The CDR3 region has the DNA TGCAGTGCTCGGGACTGGACCTACGAGCAGTACTTC. This gives the protein CSARDWTYEQYF.

This clonotype has a count of ten or more. The V call is TRBV20-1, the J call TRBJ2-2; D is possibly TRBD1 (6 bases). Trimming took 0 bases from V and 5 from J, leaving 16 bases between them. CDR1 is DFQATT and CDR2 is SNEGSKA in the germline V gene (reference sequence). This CDR3 has 16 residues. The CDR3 loop is CSARDFTGKMTGELFF. CDR3 bases: TGCAGTGCTAGAGATTTTACAGGGAAGATGACCGGGGAGCTGTTTTTT.